This T cell receptor beta chain came from a study of T cells after yellow fever vaccination. General study findings and limits: Abundant bulk-population clonotypes could contaminate the FACS-sorted repertoires. Weaker in magnitude, the secondary response showed a faster peak on day 5 versus 15.

With regard to this clonotype: The antigen remains undetermined.

CDR1 and CDR2 from the germline V gene are SGHTA and FQGNSA. V was trimmed by 5 bases and J by 4 bases, leaving 11 bases between them. The CDR3 covers 14 residues. UMIs and a universal primer site were added when TCR cDNA was made by 5'RACE template switching. MiXCR was run by TCRdb on the 5' RACE reads, yielding one entry per CDR3 protein. The sample records 250,000 to 300,000 distinct CDR3 sequences, under 15% being singletons. The sample was CD4+ T cells sorted from PBMCs, taken 45 days after the yellow fever booster vaccination. This clonotype originated in a man aged 30-40 years who received the YFV17D yellow fever vaccine. The gene calls are TRBV7-2 and TRBJ2-2; D not certain. The CDR3 sequence: CASSVKQTTGELFF. DNA for the CDR3: TGTGCCAGCAGCGTAAAACAGACCACCGGGGAGCTGTTTTTT.